What follows are 2 T cell receptor beta chains derived from one specimen sequenced in a study of T-cell memory formation after mild COVID-19. Via MiXCR, TCRdb re-called the 5' RACE reads, giving one row per CDR3 protein. The sample carries 200,000 to 250,000 distinct CDR3 sequences, 8% to 9.5% recorded once. Sequencing was done on a sample of PBMCs or a T cell subset sorted from them (not recorded which). These receptors all come from a man aged 18 to 35 who had mild COVID-19 (a few samples of this study predate the infection). Cell type and time point are not known.

The V call is TRBV7-9, the J call TRBJ2-3; 7 nucleotides match TRBD2. There are 13 residues in the CDR3. Germline V gene sequence: CDR1 SEHNR, CDR2 FQNEAQ (reference sequence). Germline trimming cut 10 bases from V and 5 bases from J; bases unmatched to any gene: 9. CDR3 sequence reads: CATPRGGGDTQYF. The CDR3 DNA reads as TGTGCCACCCCCCGCGGGGGAGGAGATACGCAGTATTTT.

The chain is built from TRBV27 and TRBJ1-6; D uncertain. This CDR3 comprises 12 residues. V gave up 6 bases and J gave up 10 bases, with 10 bases separating them. The germline V gene has CDR1 MNHEY and CDR2 SMNVEV (reference sequence). The CDR3 region has the DNA TGTGCCAGCAGCCGGGTGGCATCACCCCTCCACTTT. Encoded protein: CASSRVASPLHF.